These T cell receptor beta chains were read from a single sample in a study of siplizumab effects on memory and regulatory T cells. Here immunoSEQ multiplex PCR was the method, and the copy in TCRdb shows in-frame clones only, minus some. The sample contains approximately 100,000 clones, roughly nine tenths of which appear only once. The material sequenced was Tregs sorted from blood. Every receptor here comes from a human donor in good health. The CDR3 runs from the conserved cysteine through the conserved F or W. D genes are given only for firm matches. A clone size is listed for some rows: how often the clone was seen (once, few, many), or a class if it is expanded.

j_gene,abundance,len,v_gene,d_gene,CDR3nt,CDR3aa
TRBJ1-1,NA,13,TRBV14,NA,TGTGCCAGCAGCGGGACAACGAACACTGAAGCTTTCTTT,CASSGTTNTEAFF
TRBJ1-5,once,14,TRBV7-2,NA,TGTGCCAGCAGCCCAACAGGGTTTCGCCAGCCCCAGCATTTT,CASSPTGFRQPQHF
TRBJ2-5,NA,11,TRBV5-1,TRBD2,TGCGCCAGCAGTAGCGGGGAGACCCAGTACTTC,CASSSGETQYF
TRBJ2-5,NA,17,TRBV7-9,TRBD2,TGTGCCAGCAGCTCCTGGGGACTAGCGGGAGTACGAGAGACCCAGTACTTC,CASSSWGLAGVRETQYF
TRBJ1-5,NA,13,TRBV27,NA,TGTGCCAGCAGTCCGGGCGCTAGTCAGCCCCAGCATTTT,CASSPGASQPQHF
TRBJ2-1,NA,16,TRBV6-6,NA,TGTGCCAGCAGCGCCCGTGGAGGGATTGTCTTTAATGAGCAGTTCTTC,CASSARGGIVFNEQFF
TRBJ1-1,NA,18,TRBV5-1,NA,TGCGCCAGCAGCTTGTGGAATGGAATAGGGGCCATGAACACTGAAGCTTTCTTT,CASSLWNGIGAMNTEAFF
TRBJ1-2,NA,14,TRBV5-4,NA,TGTGCCAGCAGCTTGGGAGCCGCTAACTATGGCTACACCTTC,CASSLGAANYGYTF
TRBJ1-5,NA,15,TRBV4-2,NA,TGTGCCAGCAGCCAAGGATCGGGGGTTGGTCAGCCCCAGCATTTT,CASSQGSGVGQPQHF
TRBJ1-5,NA,15,TRBV27,NA,TGTGCCAGCAGCGCCGTCCAGGCTGGCAATCAGCCCCAGCATTTT,CASSAVQAGNQPQHF
TRBJ1-2,NA,14,TRBV11-3,NA,TGTGCCAGCAGCTTAGTCCCCGTGATGGTGCGGGGAAGCTTC,CASSLVPVMVRGSF
TRBJ2-7,NA,14,TRBV4-1,NA,TGCGCCAGCAGCCAGGCAGCGGTATCCTACGAGCAGTACTTC,CASSQAAVSYEQYF
TRBJ2-7,NA,11,TRBV28,NA,TGTGCCAGCAGTTTGGGTTCCGAGCAGTACTTC,CASSLGSEQYF
TRBJ2-3,NA,13,TRBV2,NA,TGTGCCAGCAATATATACTACACAGATACGCAGTATTTT,CASNIYYTDTQYF
TRBJ1-3,NA,15,TRBV18,NA,TGTGCCAGCTCACCCCCAATGGAAGTTGGAAACACCATATATTTT,CASSPPMEVGNTIYF
TRBJ2-7,once,15,TRBV28,NA,TGTGCCAGCAGTATCCCGCAGACTAGGATCTACGAGCAGTACTTC,CASSIPQTRIYEQYF
TRBJ2-5,NA,13,TRBV25-1,NA,TGTGCCAGCGGTTCACTAGAGGTAGAGACCCAGTACTTC,CASGSLEVETQYF
TRBJ1-3,once,12,TRBV10-3,NA,TGTGCCATCAGTGATGTCAGTGCCTTAGAACTATTT,CAISDVSALELF
TRBJ2-7,NA,14,TRBV19,TRBD1,TGTGCCAGTAGTACGACAGGGGCCTTAGGCGAGCAGTACTTC,CASSTTGALGEQYF
TRBJ2-7,NA,16,TRBV14,NA,TGTGCCAGCAGCCAGTTGGGGGTCCAACCGATCTACGAGCAGTACTTC,CASSQLGVQPIYEQYF
TRBJ2-3,NA,14,TRBV7-9,NA,TGTGCCAGCAGCCCCGGAACTAGGGCAGATACGCAGTATTTT,CASSPGTRADTQYF
TRBJ2-3,NA,16,TRBV7-9,TRBD2,TGTGCCAGCAGCGACCTTACTAGCGGGAGTGGAGATACGCAGTATTTT,CASSDLTSGSGDTQYF
TRBJ2-5,NA,11,TRBV5-1,NA,TGCGCCAGCAGCTCATCGGGGACCCAGTACTTC,CASSSSGTQYF
TRBJ2-7,once,16,TRBV28,TRBD2,TGTGCCAGCAGTCCTTCGACTAGCGGGAGGAGGGGCGAGCAGTACTTC,CASSPSTSGRRGEQYF
TRBJ2-3,NA,15,TRBV18,NA,TGTGCCAGCTCACCGGGGGACTCCTACACAGATACGCAGTATTTT,CASSPGDSYTDTQYF
TRBJ1-6,NA,15,TRBV5-1,TRBD1,TGCGCCAGCAGCTTGGGACAGGGCTATAATTCACCCCTCCACTTT,CASSLGQGYNSPLHF
TRBJ1-2,NA,13,TRBV7-2,NA,TGTGCCAGCAGCCCTACCCCAGGTTATGGCTACACCTTC,CASSPTPGYGYTF
TRBJ2-2,NA,16,TRBV7-9,TRBD1,TGTGCCAGCAGCTCCAGGACAGGGGAGAGCACCGGGGAGCTGTTTTTT,CASSSRTGESTGELFF
TRBJ2-2,NA,14,TRBV29-1,TRBD2,TGCAGCGTTGATACGGGACTAGCGGGCGGGGAGCTGTTTTTT,CSVDTGLAGGELFF
TRBJ2-7,NA,17,TRBV28,TRBD2,TGTGCCAGCAGTTTAACTCGCATACTAGCGGACTCCTACGAGCAGTACTTC,CASSLTRILADSYEQYF
TRBJ1-1,NA,13,TRBV14,NA,TGTGCCAGCAGCCAAATGCAGTTCACTGAAGCTTTCTTT,CASSQMQFTEAFF
TRBJ1-1,NA,14,TRBV11-2,NA,TGTGCCAGCAGCCTAGACTGGGTAAACACTGAAGCTTTCTTT,CASSLDWVNTEAFF
TRBJ2-7,NA,12,TRBV6-6,NA,TGTGCCAGCAGTGGTTGGAGTTACGAGCAGTACTTC,CASSGWSYEQYF
TRBJ1-1,NA,17,TRBV5-4,NA,TGTGCCAGCAGCCCCGGTTTGGGACCATTAAGGAACACTGAAGCTTTCTTT,CASSPGLGPLRNTEAFF
TRBJ2-5,NA,16,TRBV18,NA,TGTGCCAGCTCACCGAGGGCGGGACAGAGACAAGAGACCCAGTACTTC,CASSPRAGQRQETQYF